A single T cell receptor beta chain is shown here with its context. No antigen is known for it. TCRdb re-called the 5' RACE reads and gives one entry per CDR3 protein, without DNA. This table holds 200,000 to 300,000 distinct CDR3 sequences. Germline V gene lookup returns CDR1 SGHRS and CDR2 YFSETQ. The CDR3 covers 16 residues. The data were taken from a study of T cells expressing NK-cell markers. The wider study: Just one sequenced donor of eight was HCMV-seronegative, while seven were seropositive. Study outcomes and limitations: It was still unclear whether expanded NKG2C+ T cell clones were HCMV specific. The CD3+CD56-NKG2C+ fraction of a handful of donors was also led by these clonotypes. Of the CD8+ T cells in more than five donors, about 1.0-7.5% belonged to dominant NKG2C+ clonotypes.

The chain couples TRBV5-1 to TRBJ2-1; the D call from TCRdb, TRBD1, cannot be confirmed without DNA. Source material: blood T cells: a sorted CD56 or NKG2C T cell subset, CD4+ or CD8+ T cells, or bulk PBMC T cells (not recorded which). The receptor comes from a man in his late teens or twenties in good health. The CDR3 spells CASSLVADRVSNEQFF.